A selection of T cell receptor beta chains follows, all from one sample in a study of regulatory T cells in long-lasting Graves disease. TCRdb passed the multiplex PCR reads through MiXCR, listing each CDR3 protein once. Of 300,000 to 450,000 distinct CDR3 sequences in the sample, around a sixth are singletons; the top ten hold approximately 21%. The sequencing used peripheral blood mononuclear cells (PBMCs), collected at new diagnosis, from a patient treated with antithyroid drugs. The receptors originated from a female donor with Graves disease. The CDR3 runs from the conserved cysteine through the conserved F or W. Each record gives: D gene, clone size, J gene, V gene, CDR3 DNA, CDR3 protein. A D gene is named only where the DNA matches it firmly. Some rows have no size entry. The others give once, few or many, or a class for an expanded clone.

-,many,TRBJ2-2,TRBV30,TGTGCCTGGGACCCCAGGGGTTCCGGGGAGCTGTTTTTT,CAWDPRGSGELFF
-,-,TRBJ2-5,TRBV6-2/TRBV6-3,TGTGCCAGCAGTGTACACTTGGAGACCCAGTACTTC,CASSVHLETQYF
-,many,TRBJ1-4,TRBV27,TGTGCCAGCAGCCTCGGGCCTCGGAGTGAAAAACTGTTTTTT,CASSLGPRSEKLFF
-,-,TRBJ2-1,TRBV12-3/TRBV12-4,TGTGCCAGCAGTTTTACGAGGGGACCTCTTTACAATGAGCAGTTCTTC,CASSFTRGPLYNEQFF
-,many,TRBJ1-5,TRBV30,TGTGCCTGGAGTGGTGGGAATACCTATAGCAATCAGCCCCAGCATTTT,CAWSGGNTYSNQPQHF
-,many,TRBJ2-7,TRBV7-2,TGTGCCAGCAGCCCCGTGATAGGTTCCTACGAGCAGTACTTC,CASSPVIGSYEQYF
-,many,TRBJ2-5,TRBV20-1,TGCAGTGCTAGAGATGTAGCTAGTCAAGAGACCCAGTACTTC,CSARDVASQETQYF
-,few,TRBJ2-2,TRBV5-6,TGTGCCAGCAGCTTGTGGAGGGGGCGTTTTACCGGGGAGCTGTTTTTT,CASSLWRGRFTGELFF
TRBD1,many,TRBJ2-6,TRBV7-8,TGTGCCAGCAGTTATAGGAGGACAGGGAGTGGGGCCAACGTCCTGACTTTC,CASSYRRTGSGANVLTF
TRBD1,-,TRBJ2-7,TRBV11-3,TGTGCCAGCAGCGAACTCCTCGGGGACAGAACCTACGAGCAGTACTTC,CASSELLGDRTYEQYF
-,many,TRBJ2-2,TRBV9,TGTGCCAGCAGCCCGAGAGGAAGACAGAACACCGGGGAGCTGTTTTTT,CASSPRGRQNTGELFF
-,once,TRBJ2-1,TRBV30,TGTGCCTGGAGTTTGGGCCATGAGCAGTTCTTC,CAWSLGHEQFF
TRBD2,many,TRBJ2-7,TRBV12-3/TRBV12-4,TGTGCCAGCAGTCTAGGTTTGCAGGCTAGCGGGATTCTCGAGCAGTACTTC,CASSLGLQASGILEQYF
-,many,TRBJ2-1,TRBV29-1,TGCAGCGTTAACGACTTCCGGGCCTCTCAGGTTAATGAGCAGTTCTTC,CSVNDFRASQVNEQFF
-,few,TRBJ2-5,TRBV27,TGTGCCAGCAGTTTAGTCGGGCCCCTGCGGGAGACCCAGTACTTC,CASSLVGPLRETQYF
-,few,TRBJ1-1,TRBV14,TGTGCCAGCAGCCCAGAGGACGGGTACACTGAAGCTTTCTTT,CASSPEDGYTEAFF
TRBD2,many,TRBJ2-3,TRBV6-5,TGTGCCAGCAGTTGGGGCACCCCGCAGGAGACTAGCGGGGCAGCCACAGATACGCAGTATTTT,CASSWGTPQETSGAATDTQYF
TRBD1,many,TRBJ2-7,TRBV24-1,TGTGCCACCAGTGACCCAGGGACAGGGGGGCCCTACGAGCAGTACTTC,CATSDPGTGGPYEQYF
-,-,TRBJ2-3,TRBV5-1,TGCGCCAGCAGCTTGACAGGAGATACGCAGTATTTT,CASSLTGDTQYF
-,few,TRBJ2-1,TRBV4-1,TGCGCCAGCAGCCAAGGAAAGGGACAAAACCTTTACAATGAGCAGTTCTTC,CASSQGKGQNLYNEQFF
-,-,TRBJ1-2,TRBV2,TGTGGCGGTGTCGGGACGGCCTATGGCTACACCTTC,CGGVGTAYGYTF
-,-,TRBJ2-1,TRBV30,TGTGCCTGGAGTTTTGGGGGGCCAGGGCTGGATGAGCAGTTCTTC,CAWSFGGPGLDEQFF
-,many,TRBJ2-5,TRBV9,TGTGCCAGCAGCTTACAGGGTGGGGGGCACCAAGAGACCCAGTACTTC,CASSLQGGGHQETQYF
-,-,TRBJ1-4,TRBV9,TGTGCCAGCAGCGTATACGGAACAACTAATGAAAAACTGTTTTTT,CASSVYGTTNEKLFF
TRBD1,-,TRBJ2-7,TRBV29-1,TGCAGCACCAGGGGACAGGGGGTCTACGAGCAGTACTTC,CSTRGQGVYEQYF
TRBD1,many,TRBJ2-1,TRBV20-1,TGCAGTGCTAAAGACAGGGTTCATGAGCAGTTCTTC,CSAKDRVHEQFF
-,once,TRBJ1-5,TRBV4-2,TGTGCCAGCGGCCAGGGCCCCTATAGCAATCAGCCCCAGCATTTT,CASGQGPYSNQPQHF
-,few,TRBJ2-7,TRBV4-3,TGCGCCAGCAGCCTAGGCCTGGGGGAGGCCACCTACGAGCAGTACTTC,CASSLGLGEATYEQYF
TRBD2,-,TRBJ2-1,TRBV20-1,TGCAGTGCTAGAGATCTTCCTAGCGGGAGGGAAGATGAGCAGTTCTTC,CSARDLPSGREDEQFF
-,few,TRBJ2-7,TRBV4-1,TGCGCCAGCAGCCCCACCAAAGCGAGCTCCTACGAGCAGTACTTC,CASSPTKASSYEQYF
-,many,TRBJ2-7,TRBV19,TGTGCCAGTAGTATATCCGGCTACGAGCAGTACTTC,CASSISGYEQYF
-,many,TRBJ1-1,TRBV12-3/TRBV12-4,TGTGCCAGCAGTTTGTCCCCCCTCCTAGGCGAGAAGAACACTGAAGCTTTCTTT,CASSLSPLLGEKNTEAFF
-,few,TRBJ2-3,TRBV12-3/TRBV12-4,TGTGCCAGCAGCTCCGTGGCGGGGTCACATACGCAGTATTTT,CASSSVAGSHTQYF
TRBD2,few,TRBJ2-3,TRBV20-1,TGCAGTGCTACGTACCCTCTAGCGGGAGTCTCAGATACGCAGTATTTT,CSATYPLAGVSDTQYF
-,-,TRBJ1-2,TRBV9,TGTGCCAGCAGCGTAGTGGCCCCAGGGCGAGGCGGCTACACCTTC,CASSVVAPGRGGYTF
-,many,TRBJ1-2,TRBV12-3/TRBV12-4,TGTGCCAGCAGCTATGGGCGGGGCTACACCTTC,CASSYGRGYTF
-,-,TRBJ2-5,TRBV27,TGTGCCAGCAGTATGACAGCAAGCTTCCAAGAGACCCAGTACTTC,CASSMTASFQETQYF
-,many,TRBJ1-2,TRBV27,TGTGCCAGCAGTCCCCGCCAGGTTGGGGGCTACACCTTC,CASSPRQVGGYTF
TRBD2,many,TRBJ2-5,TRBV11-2,TGTGCCAGCAGCCCTAAGGGACTAGCGGGAGGGACCCAGTACTTC,CASSPKGLAGGTQYF
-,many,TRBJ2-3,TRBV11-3,TGTGCCAGCAGCGATGGACCCCGGGAGATTTTTGGGGTGGATACGCAGTATTTT,CASSDGPREIFGVDTQYF
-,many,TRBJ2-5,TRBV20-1,TGCAGTGCTGATACAGGACGGGAGACCCAGTACTTC,CSADTGRETQYF
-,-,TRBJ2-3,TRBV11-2,TGTGCCAGCAGTCGGGACGGGGCAGATACGCAGTATTTT,CASSRDGADTQYF
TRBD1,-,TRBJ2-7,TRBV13,TGTGCCAGCAGCTTCAGGGGGTTCAACGAGCAGTACTTC,CASSFRGFNEQYF
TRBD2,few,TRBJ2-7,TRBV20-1,TGCAGTGCCCCAGCGACCACTACTAGCGGGGGGGACCTTTACGAGCAGTACTTC,CSAPATTTSGGDLYEQYF
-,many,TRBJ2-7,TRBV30,TGTGCCTGGAGCCCCCCGGGGCGGACCCTCTACGAGCAGTACTTC,CAWSPPGRTLYEQYF
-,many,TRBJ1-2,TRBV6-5,TGTGCCAGCAGTTACTCCGGGCCTCCCCTCTATGGCTACACCTTC,CASSYSGPPLYGYTF
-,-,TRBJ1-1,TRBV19,TGTGCCAGTAGTATTTTTGAAGACACTGAAGCTTTCTTT,CASSIFEDTEAFF
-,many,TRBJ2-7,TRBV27,TGTGCCAGCAGTTTGGTCTTCATGGGCGAGCAGTACTTC,CASSLVFMGEQYF
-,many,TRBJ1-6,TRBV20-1,TGCAGTGCCGGATCGAGGGGCGGGCCTAATTCACCCCTCCACTTT,CSAGSRGGPNSPLHF
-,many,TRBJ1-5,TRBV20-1,TGCAGTGCTAGTCGCAATCAGCCCCAGCATTTT,CSASRNQPQHF
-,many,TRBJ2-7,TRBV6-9,TGTGCCAGCAGTTACTCCGGGGGCGGGTCAGTCTACGAGCAGTACTTC,CASSYSGGGSVYEQYF
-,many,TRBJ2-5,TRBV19,TGTGCCAGCCGACGTCGGGCACAAGAGACCCAGTACTTC,CASRRRAQETQYF
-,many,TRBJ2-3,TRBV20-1,TGCAGTGTTGGCCGGGCTTACGGTGTCGATACGCAGTATTTT,CSVGRAYGVDTQYF
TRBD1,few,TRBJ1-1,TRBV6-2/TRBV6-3,TGTGCCAGCAGTTTAACCTTGACAGGGGACACTGAAGCTTTCTTT,CASSLTLTGDTEAFF